What follows are 30 T cell receptor beta chains derived from one specimen sequenced in a study of T-cell memory formation after mild COVID-19. TCRdb processed the 5' RACE reads anew with MiXCR; each CDR3 protein has one entry. This sample has 80,000 to 95,000 distinct CDR3 sequences, with around 27% found just once. The sequencing input was PBMCs or a T cell subset sorted from them (not recorded which). The source of these receptors is a man aged 18 to 35 who had mild COVID-19 (a few samples of this study predate the infection). Cell type and time point are not known.

This clonotype was counted a few times. The chain couples TRBV14 to TRBJ2-7; D ambiguous. V gave up 1 base and J gave up 5 bases, with 12 bases separating them. This CDR3 is 14 amino acids long. Germline CDR1 and CDR2: SGHDN and FVKESK. The CDR3, as DNA: TGTGCCAGCAGCCAAGTCGGATTAAGGAACGAGCAGTACTTC. This codes for CASSQVGLRNEQYF.

This clonotype has only a few counts. The chain carries TRBV5-6 and TRBJ2-1, with D perhaps being TRBD1 or TRBD2 (6 bases each). In germline, CDR1 is SGHDT, CDR2 YYEEEE. CDR3 length: 15 residues. Trimming removed 4 bases from V and 6 bases from J, with 17 bases in between. The CDR3 is CASSPRTGAVNEQFF. The CDR3 nucleotides are TGTGCCAGCAGCCCTCGGACGGGGGCGGTCAATGAGCAGTTCTTC.

This clonotype appeared a few times. This chain uses TRBV4-3 with TRBJ2-1, with 8 bases lining up with TRBD1. The CDR3 totals 15 residues. The J segment lost 7 bases and the V segment lost 1 base, leaving 6 bases of the junction unmatched. The germline gives CDR1 LGHNA, CDR2 YSLEER. The CDR3 reads CASSQGTGMVNEQFF. CDR3 coding DNA: TGCGCCAGCAGCCAAGGGACAGGGATGGTGAATGAGCAGTTCTTC.

The genes are TRBV6-5 and TRBJ2-5, with 10 bases aligning to TRBD1. The CDR3 has 14 amino acids. Germline CDR1 and CDR2: MNHEY and SVGAGI. With 7 bases clipped from V and 4 bases from J, the junction kept 6 bases outside the gene matches. The CDR3: CASKGTGVRETQYF. In DNA, the CDR3 is TGTGCCAGCAAGGGGACAGGGGTACGAGAGACCCAGTACTTC.

The chain employs TRBV7-2 and TRBJ2-1, with 12 positions matching TRBD2. This CDR3 region has 17 residues. J was trimmed by 4 bases and V by 2 bases; bases with no gene match: 6. The V gene's germline CDR1 is SGHTA and CDR2 FQGNSA. The CDR3 here is CASSLSLAGGRYNEQFF. CDR3 sequence (DNA): TGTGCCAGCAGCTTATCCCTAGCGGGGGGGCGGTACAATGAGCAGTTCTTC. The full variable domain, its missing parts supplied by reference TRBV7-2 and TRBJ2-1, is GAGVSQSPSNKVTEKGKDVELRCDPISGHTALYWYRQSLGQGLEFLIYFQGNSAPDKSGLPSDRFSAERTGGSVSTLTIQRTQQEDSAVYLCASSLSLAGGRYNEQFFGPGTRLTVL.

There are a few counts of this clonotype. This chain links TRBV5-1 with TRBJ2-3; D remains ambiguous. This CDR3 region has 14 residues. Germline CDR1 reads SGHRS; CDR2 reads YFSETQ. Trimming shortened V by 1 base and J by 5 bases, and 11 bases separated the two germline ends. CDR3: CASSLPVSRDTQYF. For the CDR3, the DNA is TGCGCCAGCAGCTTGCCAGTTTCGCGAGATACGCAGTATTTT.

This clonotype was picked up a small number of times. The rearrangement links TRBV9 to TRBJ2-7; D is possibly TRBD1 (5 bases). The CDR3 extends over 14 amino acids. Trimming took off 0 bases at V and 3 bases at J, with 10 bases between the two ends. CDR1 SGDLS and CDR2 YYNGEE come from the germline V gene. Here the CDR3 reads CASSVEGRDYEQYF. As DNA, the CDR3 is TGTGCCAGCAGCGTAGAAGGCAGGGACTACGAGCAGTACTTC. The whole variable domain, filled in from reference TRBV9 and TRBJ2-7, reads DSGVTQTPKHLITATGQRVTLRCSPRSGDLSVYWYQQSLDQGLQFLIQYYNGEERAKGNILERFSAQQFPDLHSELNLSSLELGDSALYFCASSVEGRDYEQYFGPGTRLTVT.

This clonotype showed up just a few times. The chain uses TRBV12-3 or TRBV12-4 and TRBJ2-7; D is ambiguous. With 1 base removed from V and 2 bases from J, the gap between germline ends came to 12 bases. The length of the CDR3 is 15 residues. This CDR3 is CASSLGGGVTYEQYF. DNA for the CDR3: TGTGCCAGCAGTTTAGGTGGCGGAGTCACCTACGAGCAGTACTTC.

This chain links TRBV5-8 with TRBJ1-5, with TRBD1 matching over 10 bases. CDR1 is SGHTS, CDR2 YDEGEE, per germline. J gave up 5 bases and V 4 bases, and 6 bases lay outside the gene matches. The CDR3 spans 15 residues. This CDR3 reads CASSDDRGPYQPQHF. In DNA, the CDR3 is TGTGCCAGCAGCGATGACAGGGGGCCCTATCAGCCCCAGCATTTT. Full variable domain (missing parts from reference TRBV5-8 and TRBJ1-5): EAGVTQSPTHLIKTRGQQATLRCSPISGHTSVYWYQQALGLGLQFLLWYDEGEERNRGNFPPRFSGRQFPNYSSELNVNALELEDSALYLCASSDDRGPYQPQHFGDGTRLSIL.

This clonotype was seen only a few times. V usage is TRBV29-1 and J usage is TRBJ2-5, with 9 bases fitting TRBD1. Germline CDR1 reads SQVTM; CDR2 reads ANQGSEA. The CDR3 is 15 amino acids. J was trimmed by 2 bases and V by 1 base; bases with no gene match: 5. The DNA for the CDR3 is TGCAGCGTTGAAGGTCGGGGGACAGGGCAAGAGACCCAGTACTTC. Translation gives CSVEGRGTGQETQYF.

The genes are TRBV6-2 or TRBV6-3 and TRBJ2-7, with D perhaps TRBD2 (5 bases). V was clipped by 0 bases and J by 7 bases, with 10 bases between them. The germline V gene encodes CDR1 MNHEY and CDR2 SVGEGT. The CDR3 extends over 13 amino acids. This chain's CDR3 is CASSYSIAREQYF. As DNA, the CDR3 is TGTGCCAGCAGTTACTCGATAGCGAGGGAGCAGTACTTC.

The V gene is TRBV5-6, the J gene TRBJ2-1; D gene ambiguous. The V gene's germline CDR1 is SGHDT and CDR2 YYEEEE. The germline V and J ends were trimmed by 6 bases and 8 bases, with 15 bases remaining between them. The CDR3 sequence is 13 residues long. The CDR3 DNA follows: TGTGCCAGCACAGACGAAGGGTTCGATGAGCAGTTCTTC. Translation: CASTDEGFDEQFF.

The gene calls are TRBV7-2 and TRBJ2-3, with 12 bases matching TRBD2. The J segment lost 4 bases and the V segment lost 4 bases, leaving 9 bases of the junction unmatched. This CDR3 spans 17 amino acids. CDR1 is SGHTA and CDR2 is FQGNSA in the germline V gene. This CDR3 is CASSSGSSGGAADTQYF. DNA of the CDR3: TGTGCCAGCAGCTCGGGCTCTAGCGGGGGGGCCGCAGATACGCAGTATTTT.

In nucleotides, the CDR3 is TGTGCCAGCAGCCAAGCGGTAATCGGGGGCGAAAAACTGTTTTTT. It encodes CASSQAVIGGEKLFF. The chain recombines TRBV3-1 with TRBJ1-4; tentatively, D is TRBD1 (6 bases). This CDR3 has 15 amino acids. Trimming cost V 1 base and J 8 bases, with 14 bases left between them. CDR1 and CDR2 from the germline V gene are LGHDT and YNNKEL (reference sequence).

This clonotype has a handful of counts. Written as DNA, the CDR3 is TGTGCCAGCAGCCCCGGACAAGACAATGAGCAGTTCTTC. Translating it yields CASSPGQDNEQFF. The chain is built from TRBV3-1 and TRBJ2-1, with D tentatively TRBD1 (5 bases). Looked up from germline, CDR1 is LGHDT and CDR2 is YNNKEL (reference sequence). Trimming removed 4 bases from V and 5 bases from J, with 9 bases in between. The CDR3 sequence is 13 residues long.

A few counts support this clonotype. The chain carries TRBV5-1 and TRBJ2-2; 7 bases agree with TRBD1. There are 15 residues in the CDR3. Per the germline V gene, CDR1 is SGHRS and CDR2 is YFSETQ. V lost 4 bases and J lost 1; bases outside the gene matches: 4. CDR3 protein: CASSPWTGNTGELFF. CDR3 sequence (DNA): TGCGCCAGCAGCCCGTGGACAGGGAACACCGGGGAGCTGTTTTTT.

In this sample, this clonotype turned up many times. The V call is TRBV20-1, the J call TRBJ2-7, with 8 nucleotides matching TRBD1. Germline V CDR1 and CDR2: DFQATT, SNEGSKA (reference sequence). CDR3 length: 14 residues. V was clipped by 2 bases and J by 3 bases; unmatched bases: 6. The CDR3 loop is CSARPPDRDYEQYV. The CDR3, as DNA: TGCAGTGCTAGACCACCGGACAGGGACTACGAGCAGTACGTC.

Only a few counts were recorded for this clonotype. This chain joins TRBV5-1 and TRBJ2-7; 7 bases align to TRBD1. CDR3 size: 15 residues. Germline loops: CDR1 SGHRS, CDR2 YFSETQ. V was pared by 4 bases and J by 3 bases, with 10 bases of the junction left unmatched. DNA for the CDR3: TGCGCCAGCAGCCTGAGGGGGACAGACCTCTACGAGCAGTACTTC. Amino acid sequence: CASSLRGTDLYEQYF.

This clonotype has a handful of counts. The rearrangement uses TRBV30 and TRBJ2-5; weak D call: TRBD2 (5 bases). The germline V gene encodes CDR1 GTSNPN and CDR2 SVGIG (reference sequence). This CDR3 is built from 12 residues. Trimming took off 0 bases at V and 5 bases at J, with 7 bases between the two ends. The CDR3 nucleotides are TGTGCCTGGAGTGTTGGCGGGGAGACCCAGTACTTC. It yields the protein CAWSVGGETQYF.

The chain carries TRBV5-1 and TRBJ1-4, with D possibly TRBD1 on 6 matching bases. The ends were cut back, 0 bases at V and 7 bases at J, with 13 bases in the middle. Per the germline V gene, CDR1 is SGHRS and CDR2 is YFSETQ. The CDR3 extends over 15 amino acids. The CDR3 DNA follows: TGCGCCAGCAGCTTGGTTTGGGGGCTTAGTGAAAAACTGTTTTTT. Amino acid sequence: CASSLVWGLSEKLFF.

The chain joins TRBV28 to TRBJ1-1, with TRBD1 as a possible D gene (5 bases). Germline V lookup: CDR1 MDHEN, CDR2 SYDVKM. V shed 6 bases and J shed 4 bases, with 12 bases lying between them. The length of the CDR3 is 13 residues. CDR3 DNA sequence: TGTGCCAGCAGCTGGGCCGGGGGCACTGAAGCTTTCTTT. As protein: CASSWAGGTEAFF.

In this sample, this clonotype turned up a few times. The chain combines TRBV24-1 with TRBJ2-2; 7 bases are shared with TRBD1. Per the germline V gene, CDR1 is KGHDR and CDR2 is SFDVKD. The V segment lost 9 bases and the J segment 4 bases; nucleotides outside the gene matches: 4. This CDR3 is built from 13 residues. In DNA form, the CDR3 reads TGTGCCACCGGGCCAGGGGGCACCGGGGAGCTGTTTTTT. Translation: CATGPGGTGELFF.

CDR3 DNA: TGCAGTGCTGGGGGCGGGTCCTCCGACACTGAAGCTTTCTTT. Residues: CSAGGGSSDTEAFF. The chain recombines TRBV20-1 with TRBJ1-1; possible D gene TRBD1, 6 bases. Trimming removed 5 bases at V and 3 bases at J, with 16 bases between. CDR1 is DFQATT and CDR2 is SNEGSKA in the germline V gene (reference sequence). The CDR3 spans 14 residues.

This sequence joins TRBV9 and TRBJ1-1, with 7 bases aligning to TRBD1. V dropped 3 bases and J dropped 0; count of bases not matched to a gene: 5. CDR1 SGDLS and CDR2 YYNGEE come from the germline V gene. CDR3 size: 15 residues. The CDR3, as DNA: TGTGCCAGCAGCGGGGAACAGGGGTTGAACACTGAAGCTTTCTTT. Protein product: CASSGEQGLNTEAFF.

This clonotype was seen a few times. The rearrangement links TRBV7-6 to TRBJ2-5; D unclear. Between the trimmed V and J ends, which lost 2 bases and 5 bases, there was a span of 9 bases. The CDR3 spans 13 residues. Germline CDR1 and CDR2: SGHVS and FNYEAQ. The CDR3 protein is CASSLPPGETQYF. CDR3 nucleotide sequence: TGTGCCAGCAGCTTACCACCGGGCGAGACCCAGTACTTC.

The rearrangement joins TRBV6-5 to TRBJ2-1, with D unclear. CDR3 size: 10 residues. V lost 6 bases and J lost 9, with 6 bases in between. From germline, CDR1 is MNHEY and CDR2 SVGAGI. In DNA, the CDR3 is TGTGCCAGCAGGATCGGTGAGCAGTTCTTC. This translates into CASRIGEQFF.

V and J are TRBV6-5 and TRBJ1-5; the D is unclear. CDR3 length: 14 amino acids. In germline, CDR1 is MNHEY, CDR2 SVGAGI. The germline V and J ends were trimmed by 0 bases and 5 bases, with 8 bases remaining between them. The CDR3 DNA is TGTGCCAGCAGTTACTCGAGCGGGGATCAGCCCCAGCATTTT. Translating it yields CASSYSSGDQPQHF.

The chain employs TRBV5-1 and TRBJ1-2, with D maybe TRBD1 (5 bases). Looked up from germline, CDR1 is SGHRS and CDR2 is YFSETQ. This CDR3 has 17 amino acids. The V gene lost 0 bases and the J gene lost 2 bases, with 17 bases spanning the gap. The CDR3 nucleotides are TGCGCCAGCAGCTTGGCCCCCGGGGACGGACCCAACTATGGCTACACCTTC. Translated, it gives CASSLAPGDGPNYGYTF. The variable domain in full, completed from reference TRBV5-1 and TRBJ1-2, reads KAGVTQTPRYLIKTRGQQVTLSCSPISGHRSVSWYQQTPGQGLQFLFEYFSETQRNKGNFPGRFSGRQFSNSRSEMNVSTLELGDSALYLCASSLAPGDGPNYGYTFGSGTRLTVV.

The J gene is TRBJ1-2, the V gene TRBV15, with D unclear. The CDR3 sequence is 16 residues long. Looked up from germline, CDR1 is LNHNV and CDR2 is YYDKDF (reference sequence). Trimming left V 2 bases short and J 4 bases short, with 17 bases between. CDR3 sequence: CATSRSEQPAPYGYTF. In DNA form, the CDR3 reads TGTGCCACCAGCAGATCCGAACAGCCCGCACCCTATGGCTACACCTTC.

The rearrangement links TRBV7-9 to TRBJ2-7, with a weak D call TRBD1 (5 bases). The V end was cut by 1 base, the J end by 5 bases, with 12 bases between. CDR1 is SEHNR, CDR2 FQNEAQ, per germline (reference sequence). The CDR3 consists of 14 residues. CDR3 sequence (DNA): TGTGCCAGCAGCTTAGGGTTCCAGGGTAACGAGCAGTACTTC. Its translation is CASSLGFQGNEQYF. Filled out from reference TRBV7-9 and TRBJ2-7, the complete variable domain reads DTGVSQNPRHKITKRGQNVTFRCDPISEHNRLYWYRQTLGQGPEFLTYFQNEAQLEKSRLLSDRFSAERPKGSFSTLEIQRTEQGDSAMYLCASSLGFQGNEQYFGPGTRLTVT.